The 18 T cell receptor beta chains presented below share a single source sample, sequenced in a study of response to subunit inactivated influenza vaccine (dated 2018 in TCRdb). The library was obtained by RT-PCR. These reads were obtained on an Illumina HiSeq 2500. The public reads were reprocessed in TCRdb via fastp at Q25 and MiXCR, keeping in-frame beta chains. Each entry is one CDR3 protein sequence, shown with its most common DNA and genes. For this sample the table gives about 170,000 distinct CDR3 sequences, of which over 9.5% were detected only once. The biggest ten clones account for less than 30% of the sample. The data were also submitted as part of a second study, on T cells expressing NK-cell markers. The second study, in turn, reports: The TCR beta cDNA libraries were made using 5'RACE template switching, a step that added both a universal primer site and unique molecular identifiers.

The sequencing here drew on CD8+ T cells sorted from PBMCs, taken 11 to 12 days after vaccination. The receptors stem from a man aged 50-59 years who received an inactivated influenza vaccine. Donor details come from another sample of the same person, matched by shared clones.

J is TRBJ2-1 and V is TRBV7-9; D is possibly TRBD2 (7 bases). The V and J ends lost 4 bases and 5 bases respectively, with 15 bases between them. CDR1 and CDR2 (germline): SEHNR, FQNEAQ (reference sequence). This CDR3 contains 15 residues. Here the CDR3 DNA reads TGTGCCAGCAGCTGGGGGGGGGCCGGGGACAATGAGCAGTTCTTC. Translation: CASSWGGAGDNEQFF.

This clonotype was counted many times. The chain recombines TRBV4-3 with TRBJ2-5; D remains ambiguous. CDR3 length: 15 residues. The V end lost 0 bases, the J end lost 1 base, and 9 bases lay between the germline ends. Germline values: CDR1 LGHNA, CDR2 YSLEER. CDR3 amino acids: CASSQDGTSQETQYF. CDR3 nucleotides: TGCGCCAGCAGCCAAGATGGTACCTCCCAAGAGACCCAGTACTTC.

The chain uses TRBV30 and TRBJ2-2, with D perhaps TRBD2 (5 bases). The CDR3 has 12 amino acids. Germline CDR1 reads GTSNPN; CDR2 reads SVGIG (reference sequence). The ends were cut back, 0 bases at V and 6 bases at J, with 5 bases in the middle. The CDR3 DNA reads TGTGCCTGGAGTGTGCGGGCCGGGGAGCTGTTTTTT. The encoded protein is CAWSVRAGELFF.

This clonotype was found a few times. The chain combines TRBV20-1 with TRBJ2-7; D is unresolved. CDR1 and CDR2 from the germline V gene are DFQATT and SNEGSKA (reference sequence). Trimming stripped 4 bases from V and 1 base from J, with 8 bases between. This CDR3 region has 12 residues. The CDR3 DNA follows: TGCAGTGCTAAGGACGGGTCCTACGAGCAGTACTTC. Encoded protein: CSAKDGSYEQYF.

This clonotype has only a few counts. This chain uses TRBV19 with TRBJ1-5; no firm D call. The CDR3 totals 15 residues. Between the trimmed V and J ends, which lost 3 bases and 7 bases, there was a span of 16 bases. Germline V gene sequence: CDR1 LNHDA, CDR2 SQIVND (reference sequence). The chain's CDR3 is CASSIKAEGYQPQHF. DNA for the CDR3: TGTGCCAGTAGTATTAAGGCCGAAGGGTACCAGCCCCAGCATTTT.

The chain joins TRBV10-2 to TRBJ2-3, with 11 positions matching TRBD2. CDR1 WSHSY and CDR2 SAAADI come from the germline V gene. The CDR3 spans 15 residues. J was trimmed by 2 bases and V by 6 bases; bases with no gene match: 4. The CDR3 DNA is TGCGCCAGCAGCGTGACTAGCGGGATCACAGATACGCAGTATTTT. The encoded protein is CASSVTSGITDTQYF.

This sequence joins TRBV7-3 and TRBJ2-1, with 8 positions matching TRBD2. Unmatched junction bases numbered 5, after V lost 1 base and J lost 0 bases. The CDR3 length is 17 residues. The germline V gene encodes CDR1 SGHTA and CDR2 FQGTGA. The chain's CDR3 is CASSLIGSGVSYNEQFF. The CDR3 DNA sequence: TGTGCCAGCAGCTTAATTGGTAGCGGGGTCTCCTACAATGAGCAGTTCTTC.

This chain joins TRBV29-1 and TRBJ2-1; D is possibly TRBD2 (6 bases). Looked up from germline, CDR1 is SQVTM and CDR2 is ANQGSEA. The CDR3 totals 12 residues. V lost 6 bases and J 8 bases, leaving 14 bases between the germline ends. The CDR3 coding sequence is TGCAGCGTCGCGCTCAGCGGGCATGAGCAGTTCTTC. This encodes CSVALSGHEQFF.

A few counts support this clonotype. This chain connects TRBV19 to TRBJ1-1; no clear D gene. This CDR3 has 10 amino acids. Germline CDR1 LNHDA, CDR2 SQIVND (reference sequence). Trimming took off 8 bases at V and 1 base at J, with 2 bases between the two ends. CDR3 bases: TGTGCCAGTGGGAACACTGAAGCTTTCTTT. This translates into CASGNTEAFF.

This chain connects TRBV11-2 to TRBJ1-1; no reliable D call. CDR3 length: 12 amino acids. Germline V gene lookup returns CDR1 SGHAT and CDR2 FQNNGV. The V end lost 0 bases, the J end lost 7 bases, and 6 bases lay between the germline ends. As DNA, the CDR3 is TGTGCCAGCAGCTTAGATAAGTTTGAAGCTTTCTTT. This gives the protein CASSLDKFEAFF.

This clonotype was counted between two and nine times. The chain couples TRBV29-1 to TRBJ2-7; the D gene is possibly TRBD1 (5 bases). Germline assignment: CDR1 SQVTM and CDR2 ANQGSEA. V lost 0 bases to trimming and J lost 2 bases, with 14 bases between them. This CDR3 contains 15 residues. The CDR3 DNA reads as TGCAGCGTTGAAGATAAGTACCAGGGCACCTACGAGCAGTACTTC. It codes for CSVEDKYQGTYEQYF.

This clonotype was counted many times. The gene calls are TRBV29-1 and TRBJ2-7; D gene uncertain. CDR1 and CDR2 (germline): SQVTM, ANQGSEA. The CDR3 is 15 residues long. The V end lost 0 bases, the J end lost 2 bases, and 14 bases lay between the germline ends. The CDR3, as DNA: TGCAGCGTTGAAGATTTACAGTCCTTACCCTACGAGCAGTACTTC. Its protein is CSVEDLQSLPYEQYF.

This clonotype was seen a handful of times. The chain combines TRBV4-3 with TRBJ2-4; 9 bases are shared with TRBD2. Looked up from germline, CDR1 is LGHNA and CDR2 is YSLEER. The CDR3 contains 14 residues. With 8 bases clipped from V and 5 bases from J, the junction kept 7 bases outside the gene matches. The CDR3 is CASRKTSGENIQYF. CDR3 bases: TGCGCCAGCCGAAAGACTAGCGGCGAAAACATTCAGTACTTC.

This clonotype was seen many times. The chain links TRBV15 to TRBJ1-1, with 10 bases aligning to TRBD1. This CDR3 region has 15 residues. V dropped 5 bases and J dropped 12; count of bases not matched to a gene: 15. In germline, CDR1 is LNHNV, CDR2 YYDKDF (reference sequence). CDR3 amino acids: CATSVNRDRGSLTFF. The CDR3 DNA reads as TGTGCCACCAGCGTTAACCGGGACAGGGGATCCCTTACTTTCTTT.

This clonotype turned up a few times. The CDR3 region is CSAGTTWNGYTF. The CDR3 bases are TGCAGTGCAGGGACGACCTGGAATGGCTACACCTTC. The chain combines TRBV20-1 with TRBJ1-2, with D perhaps TRBD1 (5 bases). Deletions cut 6 bases from V and 6 bases from J, with 14 bases between. CDR1 is DFQATT and CDR2 is SNEGSKA in the germline V gene (reference sequence). This CDR3 has 12 residues.

This clonotype has a handful of counts. The V and J genes are TRBV29-1 and TRBJ2-7; D unclear. Germline lookup yields CDR1 SQVTM and CDR2 ANQGSEA. Trimming left V 7 bases short and J 7 bases short, with 11 bases between. This CDR3 contains 10 residues. CDR3 residues: CSAIDKEQYF. The CDR3 DNA reads as TGCAGCGCTATAGACAAGGAGCAGTACTTC.

The genes are TRBV3-1 and TRBJ2-3; 8 nucleotides match TRBD1. Germline loops: CDR1 LGHDT, CDR2 YNNKEL (reference sequence). This CDR3 has 15 residues. The ends lost 0 bases at V and 1 base at J; junction bases unmatched: 0. The CDR3 region has the DNA TGTGCCAGCAGCCAAGAGGACAGGGGCACAGATACGCAGTATTTT. This gives the protein CASSQEDRGTDTQYF.

This rearrangement joins TRBV3-1 to TRBJ1-1, with D uncertain. Germline assignment: CDR1 LGHDT and CDR2 YNNKEL (reference sequence). This CDR3 spans 13 amino acids. V was pared by 0 bases and J by 3 bases, with 5 bases between. The CDR3 loop reads CASSQDQDTEAFF. CDR3 bases: TGTGCCAGCAGCCAAGATCAGGACACTGAAGCTTTCTTT.